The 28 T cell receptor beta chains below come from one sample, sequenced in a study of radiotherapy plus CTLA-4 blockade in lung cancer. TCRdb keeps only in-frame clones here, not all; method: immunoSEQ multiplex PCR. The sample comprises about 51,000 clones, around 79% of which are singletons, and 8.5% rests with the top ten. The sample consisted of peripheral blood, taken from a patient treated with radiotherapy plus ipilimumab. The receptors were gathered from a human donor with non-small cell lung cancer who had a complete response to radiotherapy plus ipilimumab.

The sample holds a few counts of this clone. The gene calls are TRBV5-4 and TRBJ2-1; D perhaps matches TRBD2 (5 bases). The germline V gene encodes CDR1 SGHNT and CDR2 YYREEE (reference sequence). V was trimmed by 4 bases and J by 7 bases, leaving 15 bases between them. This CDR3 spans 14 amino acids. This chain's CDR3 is CASSGDSQRNEQFF. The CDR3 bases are TGTGCCAGCAGCGGAGATTCACAGCGGAATGAGCAGTTCTTC.

The CDR3 sequence is CASSLVSGVNQPQHF. Written as DNA, the CDR3 is TGTGCCAGCAGTTTGGTTTCAGGGGTGAATCAGCCCCAGCATTTT. The V gene is TRBV28, the J gene TRBJ1-5; tentatively, D is TRBD1 (6 bases). The CDR3 spans 15 residues. The germline CDR1 and CDR2 sequences are MDHEN and SYDVKM. Trimming shortened V by 3 bases and J by 4 bases, and 13 bases separated the two germline ends.

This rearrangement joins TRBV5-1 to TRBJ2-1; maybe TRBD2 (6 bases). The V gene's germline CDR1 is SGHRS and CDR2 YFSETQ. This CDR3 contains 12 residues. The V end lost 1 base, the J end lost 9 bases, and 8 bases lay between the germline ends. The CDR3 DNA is TGCGCCAGCAGCTTGACTAGCTCTGAGCAGTTCTTC. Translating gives CASSLTSSEQFF. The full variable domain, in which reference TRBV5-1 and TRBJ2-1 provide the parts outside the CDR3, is KAGVTQTPRYLIKTRGQQVTLSCSPISGHRSVSWYQQTPGQGLQFLFEYFSETQRNKGNFPGRFSGRQFSNSRSEMNVSTLELGDSALYLCASSLTSSEQFFGPGTRLTVL.

CDR3 region: CASSVDRGVGYTF. CDR3 sequence (DNA): TGTGCCAGCAGCGTGGACAGGGGAGTCGGCTACACCTTC. This chain joins TRBV9 and TRBJ1-2, with 9 bases fitting TRBD1. The CDR3 is 13 residues long. J lost 8 bases, V lost 2 bases, and 4 bases had no gene match. The germline V gene has CDR1 SGDLS and CDR2 YYNGEE.

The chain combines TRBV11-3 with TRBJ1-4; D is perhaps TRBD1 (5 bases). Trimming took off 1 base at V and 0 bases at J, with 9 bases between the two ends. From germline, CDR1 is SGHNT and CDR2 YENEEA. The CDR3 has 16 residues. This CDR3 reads CASSLGGSATNEKLFF. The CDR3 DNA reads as TGTGCCAGCAGCTTAGGGGGCAGCGCAACTAATGAAAAACTGTTTTTT. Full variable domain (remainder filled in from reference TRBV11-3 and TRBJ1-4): EAGVVQSPRYKIIEKKQPVAFWCNPISGHNTLYWYLQNLGQGPELLIRYENEEAVDDSQLPKDRFSAERLKGVDSTLKIQPAELGDSAVYLCASSLGGSATNEKLFFGSGTQLSVL.

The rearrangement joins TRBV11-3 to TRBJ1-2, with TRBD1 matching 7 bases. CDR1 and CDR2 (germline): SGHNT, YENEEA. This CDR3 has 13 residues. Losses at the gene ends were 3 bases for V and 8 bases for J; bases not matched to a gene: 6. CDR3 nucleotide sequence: TGTGCCAGCAGCTTCAAGACAGGGATCGGCTACACCTTC. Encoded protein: CASSFKTGIGYTF.

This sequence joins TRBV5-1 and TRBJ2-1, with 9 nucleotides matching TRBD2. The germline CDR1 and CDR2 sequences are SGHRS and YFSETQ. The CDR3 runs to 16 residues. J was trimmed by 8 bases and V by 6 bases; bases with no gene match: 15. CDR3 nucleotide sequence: TGCGCCAGCACCCCTTCAAATTTAGCGGGAGAGGATGAGCAGTTCTTC. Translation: CASTPSNLAGEDEQFF.

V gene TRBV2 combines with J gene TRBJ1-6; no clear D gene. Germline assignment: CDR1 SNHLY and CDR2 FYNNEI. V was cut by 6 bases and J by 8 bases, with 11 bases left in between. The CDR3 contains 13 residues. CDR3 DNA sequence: TGTGCCAGCAGCATACTTGGTTATTCACCCCTCCACTTT. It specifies CASSILGYSPLHF.

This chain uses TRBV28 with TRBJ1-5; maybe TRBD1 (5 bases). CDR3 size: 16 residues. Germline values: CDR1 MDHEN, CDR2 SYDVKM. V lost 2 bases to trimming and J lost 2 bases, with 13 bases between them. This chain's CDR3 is CASSLILGGGNQPQHF. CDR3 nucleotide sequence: TGTGCCAGCAGTTTAATCTTGGGGGGGGGCAATCAGCCCCAGCATTTT.

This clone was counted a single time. In DNA, the CDR3 is TGTGCCTGGAAAGGACAGAGGTGGGATGGCTACACCTTC. Translating gives CAWKGQRWDGYTF. The V call is TRBV30, the J call TRBJ1-2; TRBD1 might be the D (6 bases). The CDR3 is 13 residues long. Trimming removed 4 bases at V and 6 bases at J, with 15 bases between. Germline lookup yields CDR1 GTSNPN and CDR2 SVGIG (reference sequence).

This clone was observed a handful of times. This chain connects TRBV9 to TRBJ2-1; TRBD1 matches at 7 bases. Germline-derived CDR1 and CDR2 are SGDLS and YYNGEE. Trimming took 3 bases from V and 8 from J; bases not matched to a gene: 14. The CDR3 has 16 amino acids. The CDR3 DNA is TGTGCCAGCAGCGCCAATAGGGGGCTAGCTAGGGATGAGCAGTTCTTC. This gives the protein CASSANRGLARDEQFF.

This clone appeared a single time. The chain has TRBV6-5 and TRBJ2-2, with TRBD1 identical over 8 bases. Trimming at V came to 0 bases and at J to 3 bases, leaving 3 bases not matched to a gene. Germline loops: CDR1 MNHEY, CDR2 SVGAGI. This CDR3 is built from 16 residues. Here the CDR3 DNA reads TGTGCCAGCAGTTACTCTACAGGGGGGTACACCGGGGAGCTGTTTTTT. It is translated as CASSYSTGGYTGELFF.

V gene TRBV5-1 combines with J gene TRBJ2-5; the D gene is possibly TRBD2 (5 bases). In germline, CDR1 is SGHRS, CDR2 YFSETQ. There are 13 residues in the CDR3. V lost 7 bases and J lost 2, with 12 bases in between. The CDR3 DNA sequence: TGCGCCAGCTCAAGACCGGGACAAGAGACCCAGTACTTC. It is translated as CASSRPGQETQYF.

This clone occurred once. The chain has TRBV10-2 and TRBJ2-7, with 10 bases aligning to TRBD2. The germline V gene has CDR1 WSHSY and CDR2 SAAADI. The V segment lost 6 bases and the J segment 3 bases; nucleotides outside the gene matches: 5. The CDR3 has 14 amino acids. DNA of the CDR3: TGCGCCAGCAGGAGAGCGGGGGGGGACTACGAGCAGTACGTC. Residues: CASRRAGGDYEQYV.

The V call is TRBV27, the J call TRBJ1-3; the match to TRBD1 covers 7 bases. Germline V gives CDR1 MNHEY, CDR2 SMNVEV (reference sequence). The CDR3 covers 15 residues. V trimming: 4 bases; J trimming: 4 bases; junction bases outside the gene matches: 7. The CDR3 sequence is CASSSGQPRGNTIYF. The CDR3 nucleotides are TGTGCCAGCAGTTCGGGACAGCCAAGAGGAAACACCATATATTTT.

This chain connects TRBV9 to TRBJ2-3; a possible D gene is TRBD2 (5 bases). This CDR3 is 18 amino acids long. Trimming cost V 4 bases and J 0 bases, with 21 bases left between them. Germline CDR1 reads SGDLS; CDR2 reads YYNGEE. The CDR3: CASSPPFGWRHSTDTQYF. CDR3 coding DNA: TGTGCCAGCAGCCCTCCCTTTGGATGGAGGCATAGCACAGATACGCAGTATTTT.

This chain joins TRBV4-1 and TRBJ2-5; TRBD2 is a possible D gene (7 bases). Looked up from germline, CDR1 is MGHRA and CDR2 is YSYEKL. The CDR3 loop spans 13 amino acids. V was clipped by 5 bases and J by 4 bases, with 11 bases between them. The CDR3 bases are TGCGCCAGCAGCGCGGGGGCGAGAGAGACCCAGTACTTC. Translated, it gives CASSAGARETQYF.

Written as DNA, the CDR3 is TGTGCCAGCAGCTTAGACGGGAATTCTGGAAACACCATATATTTT. Its translation: CASSLDGNSGNTIYF. V and J are TRBV11-2 and TRBJ1-3; D is uncertain. The ends were cut back, 0 bases at V and 1 base at J, with 7 bases in the middle. The CDR3 loop spans 15 amino acids. The germline V gene encodes CDR1 SGHAT and CDR2 FQNNGV.

CDR3 in DNA: TGTGCCACCTGGACTAGCGGGAGGGCCACCAATGAGCAGTTCTTC. It specifies CATWTSGRATNEQFF. The chain joins TRBV19 to TRBJ2-1, with 15 bases identical to TRBD2. V was pared by 10 bases and J by 6 bases, with 7 bases of the junction left unmatched. This CDR3 contains 15 residues. CDR1 is LNHDA and CDR2 is SQIVND in the germline V gene (reference sequence). Supplemented by reference TRBV19 and TRBJ2-1, the full variable domain reads DGGITQSPKYLFRKEGQNVTLSCEQNLNHDAMYWYRQDPGQGLRLIYYSQIVNDFQKGDIAEGYSVSREKKESFPLTVTSAQKNPTAFYLCATWTSGRATNEQFFGPGTRLTVL.

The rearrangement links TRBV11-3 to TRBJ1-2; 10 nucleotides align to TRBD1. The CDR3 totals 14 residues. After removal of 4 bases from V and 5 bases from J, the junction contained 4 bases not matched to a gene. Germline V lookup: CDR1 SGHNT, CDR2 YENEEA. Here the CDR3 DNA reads TGTGCCAGCAGCTCAAGACAGGGGGCTTATGGCTACACCTTC. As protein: CASSSRQGAYGYTF.

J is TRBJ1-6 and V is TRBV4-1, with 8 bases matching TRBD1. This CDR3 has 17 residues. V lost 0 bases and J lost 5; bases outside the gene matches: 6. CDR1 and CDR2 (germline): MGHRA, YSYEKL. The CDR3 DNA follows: TGCGCCAGCAGCCAAGAAACAGGGGGATCCGATAATTCACCCCTCCACTTT. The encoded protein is CASSQETGGSDNSPLHF.

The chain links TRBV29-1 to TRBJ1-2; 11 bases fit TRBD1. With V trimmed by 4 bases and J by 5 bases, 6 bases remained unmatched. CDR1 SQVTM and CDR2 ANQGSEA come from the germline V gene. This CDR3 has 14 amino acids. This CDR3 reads CSVVRTGGRYGYTF. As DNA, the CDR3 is TGCAGCGTTGTGCGGACAGGGGGCAGATATGGCTACACCTTC.

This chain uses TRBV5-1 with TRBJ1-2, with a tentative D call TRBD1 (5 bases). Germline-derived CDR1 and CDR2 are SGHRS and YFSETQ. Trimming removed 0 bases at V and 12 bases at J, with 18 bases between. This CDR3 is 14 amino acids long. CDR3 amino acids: CASSLAQGTRSHTF. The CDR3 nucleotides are TGCGCCAGCAGCTTGGCCCAGGGAACTCGCTCCCACACCTTC.

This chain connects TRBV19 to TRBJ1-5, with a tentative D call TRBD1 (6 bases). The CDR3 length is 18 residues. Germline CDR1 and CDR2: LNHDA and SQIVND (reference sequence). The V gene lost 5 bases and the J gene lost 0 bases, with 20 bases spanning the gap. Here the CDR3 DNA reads TGTGCCAGTAGTCGAGCCGGGACATCATTACTTAGCAATCAGCCCCAGCATTTT. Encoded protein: CASSRAGTSLLSNQPQHF.

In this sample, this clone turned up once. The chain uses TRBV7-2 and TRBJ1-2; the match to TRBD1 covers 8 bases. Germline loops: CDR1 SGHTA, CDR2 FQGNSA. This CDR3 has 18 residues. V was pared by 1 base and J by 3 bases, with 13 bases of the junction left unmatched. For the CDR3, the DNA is TGTGCCAGCAGCTTAGTGTCGGGAGGACTGGACAGGGACTATGGCTACACCTTC. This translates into CASSLVSGGLDRDYGYTF.

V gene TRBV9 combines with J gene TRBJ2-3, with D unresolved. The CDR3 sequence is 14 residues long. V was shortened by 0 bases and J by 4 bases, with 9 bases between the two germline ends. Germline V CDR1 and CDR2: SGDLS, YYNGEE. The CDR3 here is CASSVGAPPDTQYF. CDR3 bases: TGTGCCAGCAGCGTAGGTGCGCCTCCAGATACGCAGTATTTT.

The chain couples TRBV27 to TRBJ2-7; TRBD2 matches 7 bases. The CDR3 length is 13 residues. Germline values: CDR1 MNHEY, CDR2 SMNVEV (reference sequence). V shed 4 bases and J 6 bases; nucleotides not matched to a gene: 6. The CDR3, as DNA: TGTGCCAGCAGTTCCGGCGGGAGTGGCGAGCAGTACGTC. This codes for CASSSGGSGEQYV.

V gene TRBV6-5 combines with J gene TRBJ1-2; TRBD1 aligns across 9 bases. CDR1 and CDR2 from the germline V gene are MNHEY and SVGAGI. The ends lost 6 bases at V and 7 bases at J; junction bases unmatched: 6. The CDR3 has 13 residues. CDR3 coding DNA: TGTGCCAGCAGGGCCGGGACAGGGTTTGGCTACACCTTC. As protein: CASRAGTGFGYTF.